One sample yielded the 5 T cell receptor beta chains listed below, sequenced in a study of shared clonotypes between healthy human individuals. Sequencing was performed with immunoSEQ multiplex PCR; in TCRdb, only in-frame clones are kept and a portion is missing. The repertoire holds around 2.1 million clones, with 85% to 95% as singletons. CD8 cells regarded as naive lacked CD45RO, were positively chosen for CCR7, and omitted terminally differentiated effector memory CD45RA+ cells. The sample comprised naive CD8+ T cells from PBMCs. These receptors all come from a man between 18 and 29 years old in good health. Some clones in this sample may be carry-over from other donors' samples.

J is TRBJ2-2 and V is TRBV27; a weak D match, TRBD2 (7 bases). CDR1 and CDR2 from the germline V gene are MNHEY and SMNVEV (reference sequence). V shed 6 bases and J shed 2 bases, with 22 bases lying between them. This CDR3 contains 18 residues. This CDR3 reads CASSRGAALLPNTGELFF. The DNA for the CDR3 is TGTGCCAGCAGCCGGGGGGCAGCGCTTCTTCCCAACACCGGGGAGCTGTTTTTT.

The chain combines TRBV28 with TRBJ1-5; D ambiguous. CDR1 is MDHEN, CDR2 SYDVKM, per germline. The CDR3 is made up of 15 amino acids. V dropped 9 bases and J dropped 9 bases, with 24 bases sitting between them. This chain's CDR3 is CASIRASHVRWPQHF. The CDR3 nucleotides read TGTGCCAGTATTCGGGCCTCCCATGTACGTTGGCCCCAGCATTTT.

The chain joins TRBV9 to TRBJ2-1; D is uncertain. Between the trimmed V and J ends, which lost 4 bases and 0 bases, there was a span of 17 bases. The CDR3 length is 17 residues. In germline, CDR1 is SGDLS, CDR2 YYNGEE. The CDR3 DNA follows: TGTGCCAGCAGCCCCCCCCGGTCCGAGAGCTCCTACAATGAGCAGTTCTTC. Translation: CASSPPRSESSYNEQFF.

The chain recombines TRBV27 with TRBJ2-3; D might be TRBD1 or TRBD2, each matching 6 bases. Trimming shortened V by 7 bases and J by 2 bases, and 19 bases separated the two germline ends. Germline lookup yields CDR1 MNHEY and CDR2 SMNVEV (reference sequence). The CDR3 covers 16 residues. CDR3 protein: CASTPELGGNTDTQYF. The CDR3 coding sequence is TGTGCCAGCACTCCGGAGTTAGGGGGGAACACAGATACGCAGTATTTT.

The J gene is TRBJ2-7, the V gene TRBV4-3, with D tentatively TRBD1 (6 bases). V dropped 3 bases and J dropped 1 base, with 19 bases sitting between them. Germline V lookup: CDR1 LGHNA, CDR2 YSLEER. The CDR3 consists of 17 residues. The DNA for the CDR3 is TGCGCCAGCAGCCAGGGGGTCGGGACATTCACTTCCTACGAGCAGTACTTC. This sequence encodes CASSQGVGTFTSYEQYF.